The 30 T cell receptor beta chains below come from one sample, sequenced in a study of T cell responses to AZD1222 COVID-19 vaccine. The repertoire was sequenced with immunoSEQ multiplex PCR; TCRdb's copy has only in-frame clones and lacks some. Of about 180,000 clones detected, around 88% appear once; the ten largest clones hold 0.4% to 0.5%. The specimen was peripheral blood, collected on day 0 of AZD1222 vaccination. The receptors originated from an adult in good health.

The rearrangement links TRBV9 to TRBJ1-5; D perhaps matches TRBD1 (5 bases). Germline V gene lookup returns CDR1 SGDLS and CDR2 YYNGEE. V was shortened by 2 bases and J by 5 bases, with 8 bases between the two germline ends. This CDR3 is built from 13 residues. The CDR3 region is CASSVEGDQPQHF. CDR3 DNA: TGTGCCAGCAGCGTTGAAGGGGATCAGCCCCAGCATTTT.

The rearrangement links TRBV10-3 to TRBJ2-5; a possible D gene is TRBD1 (6 bases). The V and J ends lost 4 bases and 2 bases respectively, with 11 bases between them. CDR1 is ENHRY and CDR2 is SYGVKD in the germline V gene. The CDR3 has 14 amino acids. The CDR3 nucleotides are TGTGCCATCAGTGGACAGGCGAGACAAGAGACCCAGTACTTC. Its translation: CAISGQARQETQYF.

The chain joins TRBV5-1 to TRBJ2-3; TRBD1 is a possible D gene (6 bases). Germline CDR1 SGHRS, CDR2 YFSETQ. The ends were cut back, 3 bases at V and 3 bases at J, with 17 bases in the middle. The CDR3 spans 16 residues. Here the CDR3 DNA reads TGCGCCAGCAGCTACATAACAGGGCTCGGTACAGATACGCAGTATTTT. It translates to CASSYITGLGTDTQYF.

CDR3 bases: TGTGCCAGCAGTTCGGCAGGGTTTGGGGAGACCCAGTACTTC. Its protein product is CASSSAGFGETQYF. V is TRBV27 and J is TRBJ2-5; tentatively, D is TRBD1 (5 bases). Germline CDR1 MNHEY, CDR2 SMNVEV (reference sequence). The CDR3 loop spans 14 amino acids. Between the trimmed V and J ends, which lost 4 bases and 5 bases, there was a span of 14 bases.

V gene TRBV6-5 combines with J gene TRBJ1-6; 7 bases agree with TRBD1. The germline V gene has CDR1 MNHEY and CDR2 SVGAGI. Trimming cost V 2 bases and J 7 bases; bases outside gene matches: 8. The CDR3 is made up of 16 amino acids. The CDR3 sequence is CASSYPTGRTNSPLHF. In nucleotides, the CDR3 is TGTGCCAGCAGTTACCCGACAGGGAGGACCAATTCACCCCTCCACTTT.

The rearrangement links TRBV14 to TRBJ1-2; D remains unclear. The CDR3 has 11 residues. The V and J ends lost 1 base and 8 bases respectively, with 5 bases between them. CDR1 and CDR2 from the germline V gene are SGHDN and FVKESK. The CDR3 bases are TGTGCCAGCAGCCAAGTAGACGGCTACACCTTC. Translating gives CASSQVDGYTF.

This sequence joins TRBV19 and TRBJ1-2; D call uncertain. The CDR3 length is 13 residues. Germline lookup yields CDR1 LNHDA and CDR2 SQIVND (reference sequence). V gave up 4 bases and J gave up 5 bases, with 11 bases separating them. CDR3 region: CASSTDTEYGYTF. In DNA, the CDR3 is TGTGCCAGTAGTACCGACACGGAATATGGCTACACCTTC.

V gene TRBV5-4 combines with J gene TRBJ1-1; no firm D call. Germline lookup yields CDR1 SGHNT and CDR2 YYREEE (reference sequence). The ends were cut back, 3 bases at V and 3 bases at J, with 9 bases in the middle. The length of the CDR3 is 13 residues. In DNA, the CDR3 is TGTGCCAGCAGCTCTCGGAGGGACACTGAAGCTTTCTTT. This codes for CASSSRRDTEAFF.

In its sample, this clone was seen once. The V gene is TRBV24-1, the J gene TRBJ2-3, with D possibly being TRBD2 (5 bases). The CDR3 covers 15 residues. Germline CDR1 reads KGHDR; CDR2 reads SFDVKD. V lost 3 bases and J lost 1, with 10 bases in between. The CDR3 loop is CATSDTGMGTDTQYF. The CDR3 nucleotides read TGTGCCACCAGTGATACCGGGATGGGCACAGATACGCAGTATTTT.

V usage is TRBV15 and J usage is TRBJ2-7; 8 bases agree with TRBD1. This CDR3 has 14 amino acids. CDR1 is LNHNV and CDR2 is YYDKDF in the germline V gene (reference sequence). V shed 3 bases and J 1 base; nucleotides not matched to a gene: 2. The CDR3 bases are TGTGCCACCAGCAGGGACAGGGCATCCTACGAGCAGTACTTC. Its protein product is CATSRDRASYEQYF.

This clone was recorded only once. DNA of the CDR3: TGTGCCAGTAGGGTCACAGGGGGGGTTCCCTACGAGCAGTACTTC. Protein: CASRVTGGVPYEQYF. The chain employs TRBV19 and TRBJ2-7; maybe TRBD1 (8 bases). Germline CDR1 reads LNHDA; CDR2 reads SQIVND (reference sequence). The ends were cut back, 6 bases at V and 2 bases at J, with 17 bases in the middle. CDR3 length: 15 amino acids.

This chain connects TRBV9 to TRBJ2-1; 7 bases fit TRBD1. J gave up 3 bases and V 3 bases, and 0 bases lay outside the gene matches. Germline assignment: CDR1 SGDLS and CDR2 YYNGEE. The CDR3 sequence is 13 residues long. CDR3 sequence: CASSAGGYNEQFF. The CDR3 coding sequence is TGTGCCAGCAGCGCAGGGGGCTACAATGAGCAGTTCTTC.

The chain is built from TRBV7-9 and TRBJ2-5; D ambiguous. Germline CDR1 SEHNR, CDR2 FQNEAQ (reference sequence). This CDR3 region has 14 residues. V lost 0 bases and J 4 bases, leaving 9 bases between the germline ends. The chain's CDR3 is CASSLAGLGETQYF. The CDR3 coding sequence is TGTGCCAGCAGCTTAGCGGGCCTCGGAGAGACCCAGTACTTC.

The V gene is TRBV10-2, the J gene TRBJ1-1; weak D call: TRBD1 (6 bases). The germline V gene has CDR1 WSHSY and CDR2 SAAADI. The CDR3 runs to 15 residues. Trimming removed 2 bases at V and 2 bases at J, with 12 bases between. CDR3 coding DNA: TGCGCCAGCAGTGAGCTGACAGGAGTAAACACTGAAGCTTTCTTT. It encodes CASSELTGVNTEAFF.

The rearrangement links TRBV6-4 to TRBJ1-6; D not resolved. The CDR3 loop spans 15 amino acids. The germline V and J ends were trimmed by 0 bases and 11 bases, with 14 bases remaining between them. The germline V gene encodes CDR1 MRHNA and CDR2 SNTAGT. CDR3 sequence: CASSDSTIFNPPLHF. The CDR3 DNA reads as TGTGCCAGCAGTGACTCGACGATATTCAATCCACCCCTCCACTTT.

This clone has a handful of counts. The CDR3 DNA follows: TGTGCCAGCAGCTTCCCCGGACAGGGCCGGGAGCAGTACTTC. Amino acids: CASSFPGQGREQYF. This chain connects TRBV6-2 or TRBV6-3 to TRBJ2-7; 8 nucleotides match TRBD1. The germline V gene encodes CDR1 MNHEY and CDR2 SVGEGT. V gave up 6 bases and J gave up 7 bases; unmatched junction bases: 11. This CDR3 contains 14 residues.

The rearrangement links TRBV28 to TRBJ1-2; the match to TRBD1 covers 9 bases. Germline V gives CDR1 MDHEN, CDR2 SYDVKM. This CDR3 has 14 residues. V shed 6 bases, J shed 8 bases, and the junction held 10 bases outside the gene matches. CDR3 protein: CASSLTTGGKGYTF. CDR3 nucleotides: TGTGCCAGCAGCCTGACGACAGGGGGAAAGGGCTACACCTTC.

CDR3 nucleotide sequence: TGTGCCAGCAGTTCTCGGACCCGGGTCTACACAGATACGCAGTATTTT. Translating it yields CASSSRTRVYTDTQYF. J is TRBJ2-3 and V is TRBV6-5, with D unclear. V lost 4 bases and J 2 bases, leaving 16 bases between the germline ends. This CDR3 spans 16 amino acids. Germline CDR1 reads MNHEY; CDR2 reads SVGAGI.

This chain joins TRBV6-4 and TRBJ2-7, with TRBD2 as a possible D gene (6 bases). Trimming shortened V by 3 bases and J by 3 bases, and 12 bases separated the two germline ends. The CDR3 runs 14 residues. The germline V gene encodes CDR1 MRHNA and CDR2 SNTAGT. CDR3 DNA sequence: TGTGCCAGCAGTGAGGGCCCGGGGGTCTACGAGCAGTACTTC. It codes for CASSEGPGVYEQYF.

This chain uses TRBV30 with TRBJ2-2; a weak D match, TRBD2 (5 bases). The V and J ends lost 3 bases and 4 bases respectively, with 12 bases between them. The length of the CDR3 is 14 residues. CDR1 is GTSNPN, CDR2 SVGIG, per germline (reference sequence). The CDR3: CAWRYDTSTGELFF. The CDR3 region has the DNA TGTGCCTGGAGGTATGATACTAGCACCGGGGAGCTGTTTTTT.

The chain couples TRBV29-1 to TRBJ2-3, with D possibly being TRBD1 or TRBD2 (5 bases each). The CDR3 runs 14 residues. Per germline, CDR1 SQVTM and CDR2 ANQGSEA. The germline V and J ends were trimmed by 3 bases and 0 bases, with 10 bases remaining between them. CDR3: CSVEGVTSTDTQYF. CDR3 sequence (DNA): TGCAGCGTTGAGGGGGTAACAAGCACAGATACGCAGTATTTT.

The chain carries TRBV10-2 and TRBJ2-4; D possibly corresponds to TRBD2 (6 bases). This CDR3 has 20 residues. Between the trimmed V and J ends, which lost 4 bases and 1 base, there was a span of 26 bases. Germline CDR1 is WSHSY and CDR2 is SAAADI. The CDR3 here is CASSGGPSGSREWAKNIQYF. CDR3 DNA sequence: TGCGCCAGCAGTGGGGGCCCAAGCGGATCTCGGGAGTGGGCCAAAAACATTCAGTACTTC.

V usage is TRBV6-5 and J usage is TRBJ1-2, with D maybe TRBD1 (6 bases). The CDR3 is 15 residues long. The germline V gene has CDR1 MNHEY and CDR2 SVGAGI. The germline V and J ends were trimmed by 2 bases and 6 bases, with 16 bases remaining between them. CDR3 coding DNA: TGTGCCAGCAGTTACGGAGGGGGAGGACGACATGGCTACACCTTC. Translation: CASSYGGGGRHGYTF.

This rearrangement joins TRBV6-5 to TRBJ1-1; no firm D call. V was trimmed by 2 bases and J by 3 bases, leaving 7 bases between them. Germline CDR1 MNHEY, CDR2 SVGAGI. The CDR3 totals 13 residues. Here the CDR3 reads CASSYNRDTEAFF. DNA of the CDR3: TGTGCCAGCAGTTACAATAGGGACACTGAAGCTTTCTTT.

This chain uses TRBV7-2 with TRBJ2-1; D is perhaps TRBD1 or TRBD2 (5 bases each). This CDR3 has 15 amino acids. Germline V gives CDR1 SGHTA, CDR2 FQGNSA. V was cut by 1 base and J by 9 bases, with 16 bases left in between. CDR3 loop: CASSLVNWERGEQFF. CDR3 sequence (DNA): TGTGCCAGCAGCTTAGTTAACTGGGAGAGGGGTGAGCAGTTCTTC.

The chain uses TRBV7-2 and TRBJ1-2; 9 bases match TRBD1. This CDR3 has 14 residues. Germline CDR1 and CDR2: SGHTA and FQGNSA. Trimming removed 3 bases from V and 7 bases from J; junction bases left unmatched: 6. The DNA of the CDR3 is TGTGCCAGCAGCTTCGGACAGGGGTTTGGTGGCTACACCTTC. Translation gives CASSFGQGFGGYTF.

This CDR3 is CASSPPSQLNEKLFF. CDR3 sequence (DNA): TGTGCCAGCAGCCCGCCCTCACAGCTTAATGAAAAACTGTTTTTT. The V call is TRBV7-8, the J call TRBJ1-4; D call uncertain. CDR1 and CDR2 from the germline V gene are SGHVS and FQNEAQ. V was trimmed by 5 bases and J by 4 bases, leaving 14 bases between them. The CDR3 has 15 residues.

The chain's CDR3 is CASSPRPGTRQGMETQYF. DNA of the CDR3: TGTGCCAGCAGCCCTCGCCCGGGAACTCGACAGGGAATGGAGACCCAGTACTTC. The chain carries TRBV28 and TRBJ2-5; 7 nucleotides line up with TRBD1. This CDR3 comprises 18 residues. V shed 6 bases and J 5 bases; nucleotides not matched to a gene: 21. Germline CDR1 is MDHEN and CDR2 is SYDVKM.

This chain links TRBV5-4 with TRBJ1-3; D remains unclear. The V gene lost 1 base and the J gene lost 0 bases, with 5 bases spanning the gap. The germline CDR1 and CDR2 sequences are SGHNT and YYREEE (reference sequence). The CDR3 totals 14 residues. As DNA, the CDR3 is TGTGCCAGCAGCTTGTGGGGCTCTGGAAACACCATATATTTT. Its translation is CASSLWGSGNTIYF.

The rearrangement uses TRBV11-2 and TRBJ1-2, with a tentative D call TRBD1 (5 bases). This CDR3 contains 15 residues. Germline V lookup: CDR1 SGHAT, CDR2 FQNNGV. Trimming pared 4 bases from V and 8 bases from J, leaving 20 bases between. In DNA, the CDR3 is TGTGCCAGCAGCTCCCCGGGGCGGGCAGGGAGAGGCTACACCTTC. Translated: CASSSPGRAGRGYTF.